The entry below describes one T cell receptor beta chain. Its antigen is as yet unknown. Libraries for TCRalpha and TCRbeta carried sample barcodes and unique molecular identifiers via 5'RACE. TCRdb reanalysed the 5' RACE reads using MiXCR and keeps one entry per CDR3 protein. This table has roughly 110,000 distinct CDR3 sequences, approximately 17% appearing once. CDR1 and CDR2 from the germline V gene are MDHEN and SYDVKM. Deletions cut 7 bases from V and 1 base from J, with 15 bases between. The CDR3 spans 15 residues. This sample is drawn from a study of T-cell memory formation after mild COVID-19. Turning to the study itself: The TCR clusters were mostly specific to one donor.

Whole-study results and caveats: Confirmation was lacking for SARS-CoV-2 specificity of second-wave clones that peaked on day 37. Within pre-infection memory, some responding clones were found, suggesting cross-reactive memory joined.

The sequence came from an adult woman who had mild COVID-19 (a few samples of this study predate the infection). Cell type and time point are not known. This chain joins TRBV28 and TRBJ2-3; D unresolved. The source material was PBMCs or a T cell subset sorted from them (not recorded which). This CDR3 reads CASTTEEFGTDTQYF. CDR3 DNA: TGTGCCAGCACGACCGAAGAATTTGGCACAGATACGCAGTATTTT.